The TCR beta chain under discussion was sequenced for a study of CXCR3-negative and CXCR3-positive naive CD8 T cells. General study results and limits: Hydrophobicity was higher for TRB CDR3s found in CXCR3-positive naive cells than in CXCR3-negative naive cells. Naive subsets expressed similar surface CD5; TRB CDR3 features served to infer TCR strength.

With respect to this clonotype: Its antigen is as yet unknown.

The study made its TRB cDNA libraries by 5' RACE, adding UMI labels. TCRdb processed the 5' RACE reads again and assigns one entry to each CDR3 protein, with no DNA. The ten most abundant clones cover around 0.54% of a sample with about 130,000 distinct CDR3 sequences. The sequenced material came from naive CXCR3+ CD8+ T cells from blood. Subset: CD45RO-CCR7+CD27+CD95- naive CD8+ T cells expressing CXCR3 (TNR3+). This TCR was sampled from a human donor in good health. Some clones in this sample may be carry-over from other donors' samples.

The chain's CDR3 is CASSWGEAYSNQPQHF. This chain uses TRBV7-7 with TRBJ1-5. The CDR3 is made up of 16 amino acids. Germline values: CDR1 SSHAT, CDR2 FNYEAQ (reference sequence).